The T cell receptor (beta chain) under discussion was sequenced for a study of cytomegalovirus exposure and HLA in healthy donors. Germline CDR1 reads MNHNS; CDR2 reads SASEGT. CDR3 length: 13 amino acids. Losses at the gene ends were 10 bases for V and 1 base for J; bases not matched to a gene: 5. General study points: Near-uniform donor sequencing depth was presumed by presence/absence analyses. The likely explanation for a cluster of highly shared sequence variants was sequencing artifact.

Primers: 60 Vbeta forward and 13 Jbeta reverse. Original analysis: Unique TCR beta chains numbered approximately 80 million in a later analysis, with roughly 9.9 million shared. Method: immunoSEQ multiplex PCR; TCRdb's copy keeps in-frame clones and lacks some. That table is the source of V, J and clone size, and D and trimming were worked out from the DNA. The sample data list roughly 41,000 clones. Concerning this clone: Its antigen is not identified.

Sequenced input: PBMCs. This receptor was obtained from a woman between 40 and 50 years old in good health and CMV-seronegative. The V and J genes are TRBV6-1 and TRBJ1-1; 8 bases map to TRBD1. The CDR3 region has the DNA TGTGCCACCTGGGACAGGCGGAACACTGAAGCTTTCTTT. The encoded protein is CATWDRRNTEAFF.